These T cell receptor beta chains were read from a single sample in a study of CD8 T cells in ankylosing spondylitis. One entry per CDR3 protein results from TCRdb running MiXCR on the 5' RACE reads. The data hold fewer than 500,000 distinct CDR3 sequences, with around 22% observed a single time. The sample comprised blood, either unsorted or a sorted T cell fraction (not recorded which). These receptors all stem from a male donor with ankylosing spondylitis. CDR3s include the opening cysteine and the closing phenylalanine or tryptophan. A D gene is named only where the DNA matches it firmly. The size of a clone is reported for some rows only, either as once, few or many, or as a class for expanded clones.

TGCAGTGCTACGGGGGGACTGAGCACAGATACGCAGTATTTT,CSATGGLSTDTQYF,TRBJ2-3,TRBD2,14,-,TRBV20-1
TGTGCCAGCAGCCAAGATCTCGGACTAGATACGCAGTATTTT,CASSQDLGLDTQYF,TRBJ2-3,-,14,-,TRBV3-1
TGTGCCAGCTCACCAGGGCTTTCCAGCGCTGGAAACACCATATATTTT,CASSPGLSSAGNTIYF,TRBJ1-3,-,16,-,TRBV18
TGCAGTGCCCTCTCGTTTAGCGATGAGACCCAGTACTTC,CSALSFSDETQYF,TRBJ2-5,-,13,-,TRBV20-1
TGCAGCGTGGTTATAGTGGACTCCTTAGGAGTTTTT,CSVVIVDSLGVF,TRBJ1-1,-,12,few,TRBV29-1
TGTGCCAGCAGCCAAGAGGGAGGCGGGACTCAAGGCTTTTCACCCCTCCACTTT,CASSQEGGGTQGFSPLHF,TRBJ1-6,-,18,few,TRBV3-1
TGTGCCAGCAGTCGCCTGAGCTCTGGAAACACCATATATTTT,CASSRLSSGNTIYF,TRBJ1-3,-,14,-,TRBV7-9
TGCAGTGCCTATGGACGTTCGAGCGAAAAACTGTTTTTT,CSAYGRSSEKLFF,TRBJ1-4,-,13,-,TRBV20-1
TGCGCCAGCAGCCACCTCCGGATCCAAAATCAGCCCCAGCATTTT,CASSHLRIQNQPQHF,TRBJ1-5,-,15,few,TRBV4-1
TGTGCCAGCACCCCGGGACAGGGATACACCGGGGAGCTGTTTTTT,CASTPGQGYTGELFF,TRBJ2-2,TRBD1,15,-,TRBV25-1
TGTGCCAGCAGCCAGAGAGGAGGTTCCAATCAGCCCCAGCATTTT,CASSQRGGSNQPQHF,TRBJ1-5,-,15,-,TRBV3-1
TGTGCCAGCAGTTCCCCGGAGGGGGGGTACAGGCATATCCTAGCCAAAAACATTCAGTACTTC,CASSSPEGGYRHILAKNIQYF,TRBJ2-4,-,21,-,TRBV28
TGTGCCAGCAGCGTAGGCCTAGCGGGAAACACCGGGGAGCTGTTTTTT,CASSVGLAGNTGELFF,TRBJ2-2,TRBD2,16,-,TRBV9
TGCGCCAGCAGCTGGAGCGACCCGGGCACCGGGGAGCTGTTTTTT,CASSWSDPGTGELFF,TRBJ2-2,-,15,few,TRBV5-1
TGTGCCAGCAGCTTTTCGGGAACAGGGGGGACCGAAGCTTTCTTT,CASSFSGTGGTEAFF,TRBJ1-1,TRBD1,15,few,TRBV7-8
TGTGCCAGCAGCTTATTATACGGCCAGTTGGGCACTGAAGCTTTCTTT,CASSLLYGQLGTEAFF,TRBJ1-1,-,16,-,TRBV11-1
TGCAGCGTTGAATGGTGGTCAAGCACAGATACGCAGTATTTT,CSVEWWSSTDTQYF,TRBJ2-3,-,14,-,TRBV29-1
TGTGCCAGCAGGCCTCCGGGGACAACTAACACCGGGGAGCTGTTTTTT,CASRPPGTTNTGELFF,TRBJ2-2,-,16,-,TRBV6-1
TGCAGTGCTAGCTCTGGATACAATGAGCAGTTCTTC,CSASSGYNEQFF,TRBJ2-1,-,12,few,TRBV20-1
TGTGCCAGCAGCACCCGGACAGGGGGCGACACTAATGAAAAACTGTTTTTT,CASSTRTGGDTNEKLFF,TRBJ1-4,TRBD1,17,-,TRBV28
TGTGCCAGTAGCACTAACATCGGCCTCTTGCACTACGAGCAGTACTTC,CASSTNIGLLHYEQYF,TRBJ2-7,-,16,few,TRBV19
TGTGCCAGCAGCCAAGCAACAGGGAGAACCGGGGAGCTGTTTTTT,CASSQATGRTGELFF,TRBJ2-2,-,15,-,TRBV7-3
TGTGCCAGCAGTTCCATCCTAGCGGGAGTGGGCAATGAGCAGTTCTTC,CASSSILAGVGNEQFF,TRBJ2-1,TRBD2,16,-,TRBV28
TGTGCCAGCTTCGGTGGGGGGGCGGTGACCGGGGAGCTGTTTTTT,CASFGGGAVTGELFF,TRBJ2-2,-,15,-,TRBV6-1
TGTGCCAGCAGCGAAATTGGAGCCCAGAGGAATGAGCAGTTCTTC,CASSEIGAQRNEQFF,TRBJ2-1,-,15,-,TRBV5-6
TGCAGTGCTAGTTACAGCACCCAAGAGACCCAGTACTTC,CSASYSTQETQYF,TRBJ2-5,-,13,-,TRBV20-1
TGTGCCAGCAGTACTCCTAGAACCTCCCAAGCCTACAATGAGCAGTTCTTC,CASSTPRTSQAYNEQFF,TRBJ2-1,-,17,-,TRBV9
TGTGCCAGCAGCTTAGTCCGGACTAGCGGGAGGGCCTACGAGCAGTACTTC,CASSLVRTSGRAYEQYF,TRBJ2-7,TRBD2,17,few,TRBV11-2
TGTGCCAGTAGTACGTTACTAGCGGAAGGATGGGACGAGCAGTACTTC,CASSTLLAEGWDEQYF,TRBJ2-7,TRBD2,16,-,TRBV19
TGCAGTGCTAGCCGGGACAGGTACAATGAGCAGTTCTTC,CSASRDRYNEQFF,TRBJ2-1,TRBD1,13,-,TRBV20-1
TGTGCCAGCAGCTGGGGGCTGCTCTGGGCAGGCACCGGGGAGCTGTTTTTT,CASSWGLLWAGTGELFF,TRBJ2-2,-,17,-,TRBV5-6
TGTGCCAGCAGCCAAGAAAGGGTTATCAACGAGCAGTACTTC,CASSQERVINEQYF,TRBJ2-7,-,14,-,TRBV16
TGTGCCAGCGCCGTAAATCAGCCCCAGCATTTT,CASAVNQPQHF,TRBJ1-5,-,11,-,TRBV28
TGTGCCAGCAGCGGGGACAGGTCTAACACTGAAGCTTTCTTT,CASSGDRSNTEAFF,TRBJ1-1,TRBD1,14,-,TRBV11-1
TGTGCCAGCAGCCAAGTAGCGGGGGCGGATACGCAGTATTTT,CASSQVAGADTQYF,TRBJ2-3,TRBD2,14,few,TRBV3-1
TGTGCCAGCAGTTTGGGTAGCGGGAGTCCCAAAAACATTCAGTACTTC,CASSLGSGSPKNIQYF,TRBJ2-4,TRBD2,16,few,TRBV12-3/TRBV12-4
TGCAGCGTTTTCCGGAGGGGTTACTACAATGAGCAGTTCTTC,CSVFRRGYYNEQFF,TRBJ2-1,-,14,few,TRBV29-1
TGCAGTGCTAGAGCAGGGGGCCCATCTAGCAATCAGCCCCAGCATTTT,CSARAGGPSSNQPQHF,TRBJ1-5,TRBD1,16,few,TRBV20-1
TGCAGTGCCCAACTAGCGGGGGCCGATACGCAGTATTTT,CSAQLAGADTQYF,TRBJ2-3,TRBD2,13,-,TRBV20-1
TGTGCCAGCTCGGCTATCGCCAGGGGGGAGCAGTACTTC,CASSAIARGEQYF,TRBJ2-7,TRBD1,13,few,TRBV18
TGTGCCAGCTCACCACCGAATTTGGGCAACGTGATCATCCCTCAGCAGTTCTTC,CASSPPNLGNVIIPQQFF,TRBJ2-1,-,18,few,TRBV18
TGTGCCAGCAGCGTAGGAGGGTATCGCAATGAGCAGTTCTTC,CASSVGGYRNEQFF,TRBJ2-1,-,14,-,TRBV7-3
TGCAGTGCTAGAGATTCGGAGGGAACACCCTCTCCCTATGGCTACACCTTC,CSARDSEGTPSPYGYTF,TRBJ1-2,-,17,-,TRBV20-1
TGTGCCAGCAGCCCCGAGCCTGGGACAGGACTCTACAATGAGCAGTTCTTC,CASSPEPGTGLYNEQFF,TRBJ2-1,TRBD1,17,few,TRBV28
TGTGCCAGCAGTTACTCGAGCCCCAACTCAGGCGGGGAGCTGTTTTTT,CASSYSSPNSGGELFF,TRBJ2-2,-,16,-,TRBV6-2/TRBV6-3
TGTGCCAGCAGTTTAGGAGACAGGGACGAGCAGTACTTC,CASSLGDRDEQYF,TRBJ2-7,TRBD1,13,few,TRBV28
TGTGCCAGCAGTCAAGGGACAGGGCTCCTAAGCGTGTACTTC,CASSQGTGLLSVYF,TRBJ2-7,TRBD1,14,-,TRBV12-3/TRBV12-4
TGTGCCAGCAGCCCGGCACGGGACAGAACTCCCCAGCATTTT,CASSPARDRTPQHF,TRBJ1-5,TRBD1,14,-,TRBV6-1
TGCGCCAGCAGCTTCACTAGCGGTTCTTACAATGAGCAGTTCTTC,CASSFTSGSYNEQFF,TRBJ2-1,TRBD2,15,many,TRBV5-1
TGTGCCAGCAGCTTAAAGTGGTTGGGAGAGGGGACTGAAGCTTTCTTT,CASSLKWLGEGTEAFF,TRBJ1-1,-,16,-,TRBV7-2
TGTGCCAGCAGCCCCCCGGACAGGACTTATGGCTACACCTTC,CASSPPDRTYGYTF,TRBJ1-2,TRBD1,14,-,TRBV3-1
TGTGCCATCAGTGAGTCGGGACTAGCGGGAGGCCATGAGCAGTTCTTC,CAISESGLAGGHEQFF,TRBJ2-1,TRBD2,16,-,TRBV10-3
TGTGCCAGCAGCTTTTATACCACCGGGGAGCTGTTTTTT,CASSFYTTGELFF,TRBJ2-2,-,13,-,TRBV7-9
TGTGCCAGTAGTATTCGTGCGGCGGGAGATGAGCAGTTCTTC,CASSIRAAGDEQFF,TRBJ2-1,TRBD2,14,many,TRBV19
TGCGCCAGCAGTTACGGGACTAGCGTCTACAATGAGCAGTTCTTC,CASSYGTSVYNEQFF,TRBJ2-1,TRBD2,15,many,TRBV5-1